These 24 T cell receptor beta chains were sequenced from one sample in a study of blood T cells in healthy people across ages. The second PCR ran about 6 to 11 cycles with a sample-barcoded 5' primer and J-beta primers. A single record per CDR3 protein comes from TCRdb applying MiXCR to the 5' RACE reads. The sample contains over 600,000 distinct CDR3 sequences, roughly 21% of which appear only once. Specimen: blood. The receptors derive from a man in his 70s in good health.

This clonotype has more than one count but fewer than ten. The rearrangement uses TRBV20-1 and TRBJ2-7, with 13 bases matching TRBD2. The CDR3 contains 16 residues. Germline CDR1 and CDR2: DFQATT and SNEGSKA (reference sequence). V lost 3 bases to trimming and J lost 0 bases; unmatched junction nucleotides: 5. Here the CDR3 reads CSAREGTSGASYEQYF. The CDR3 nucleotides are TGCAGTGCTAGGGAAGGGACTAGCGGGGCCTCCTACGAGCAGTACTTC.

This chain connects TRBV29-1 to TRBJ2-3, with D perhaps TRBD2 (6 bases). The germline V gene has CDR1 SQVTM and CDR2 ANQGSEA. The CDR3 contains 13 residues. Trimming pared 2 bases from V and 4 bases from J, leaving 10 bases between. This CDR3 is CSVELGGADTQYF. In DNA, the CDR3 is TGCAGCGTTGAATTGGGAGGAGCAGATACGCAGTATTTT.

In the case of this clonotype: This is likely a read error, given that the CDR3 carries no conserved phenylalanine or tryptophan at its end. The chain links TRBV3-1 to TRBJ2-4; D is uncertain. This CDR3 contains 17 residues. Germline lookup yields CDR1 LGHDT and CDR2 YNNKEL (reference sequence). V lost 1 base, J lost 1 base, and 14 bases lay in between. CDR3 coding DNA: TGTGCCAGCAGCCAAGGCTCGACGGCGCTGGCCAAAAACATTCAGTACTGC. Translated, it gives CASSQGSTALAKNIQYC.

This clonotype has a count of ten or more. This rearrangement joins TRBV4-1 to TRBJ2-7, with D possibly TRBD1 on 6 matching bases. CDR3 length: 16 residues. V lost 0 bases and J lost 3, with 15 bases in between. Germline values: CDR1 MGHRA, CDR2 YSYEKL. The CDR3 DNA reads TGCGCCAGCAGCCAAGATCGAATAGGACAGAACTACGAGCAGTACTTC. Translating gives CASSQDRIGQNYEQYF.

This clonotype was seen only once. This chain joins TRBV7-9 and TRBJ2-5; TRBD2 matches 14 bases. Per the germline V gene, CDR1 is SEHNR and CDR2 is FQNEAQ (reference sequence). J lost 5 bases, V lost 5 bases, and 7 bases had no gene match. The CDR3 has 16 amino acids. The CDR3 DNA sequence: TGTGCCAGCAGCACCCAGGGACTAGCGGGAGTGGAGACCCAGTACTTC. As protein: CASSTQGLAGVETQYF.

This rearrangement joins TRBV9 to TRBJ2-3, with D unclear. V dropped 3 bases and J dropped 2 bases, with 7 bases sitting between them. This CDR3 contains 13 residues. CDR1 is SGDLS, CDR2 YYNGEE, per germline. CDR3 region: CASSAEFTDTQYF. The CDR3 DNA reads TGTGCCAGCAGCGCGGAATTCACAGATACGCAGTATTTT.

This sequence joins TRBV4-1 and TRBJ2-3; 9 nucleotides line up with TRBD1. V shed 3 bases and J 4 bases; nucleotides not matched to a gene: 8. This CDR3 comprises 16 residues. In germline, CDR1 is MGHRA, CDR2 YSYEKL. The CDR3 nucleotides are TGCGCCAGCAGCCATTCCCCGGGACAGGGTGCAGATACGCAGTATTTT. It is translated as CASSHSPGQGADTQYF.

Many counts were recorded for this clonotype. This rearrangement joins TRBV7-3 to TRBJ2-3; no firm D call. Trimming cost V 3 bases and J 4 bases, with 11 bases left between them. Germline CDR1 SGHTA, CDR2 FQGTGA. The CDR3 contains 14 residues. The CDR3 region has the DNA TGTGCCAGCAGCTTTGGCGTGAACGCAGATACGCAGTATTTT. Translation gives CASSFGVNADTQYF. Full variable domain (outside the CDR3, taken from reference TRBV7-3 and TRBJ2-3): GAGVSQTPSNKVTEKGKYVELRCDPISGHTALYWYRQSLGQGPEFLIYFQGTGAADDSGLPNDRFFAVRPEGSVSTLKIQRTERGDSAVYLCASSFGVNADTQYFGPGTRLTVL.

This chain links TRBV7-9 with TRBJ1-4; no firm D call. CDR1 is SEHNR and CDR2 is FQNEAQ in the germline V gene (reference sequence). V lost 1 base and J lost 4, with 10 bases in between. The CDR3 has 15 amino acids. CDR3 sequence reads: CASSLDGSGNEKLFF. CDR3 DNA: TGTGCCAGCAGCTTAGACGGCTCCGGTAATGAAAAACTGTTTTTT.

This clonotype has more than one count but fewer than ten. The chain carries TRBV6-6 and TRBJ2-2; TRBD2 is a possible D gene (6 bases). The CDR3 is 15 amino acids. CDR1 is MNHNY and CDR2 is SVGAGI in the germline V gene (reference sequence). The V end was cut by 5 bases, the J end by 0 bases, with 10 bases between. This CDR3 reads CASSPGTPNTGELFF. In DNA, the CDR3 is TGTGCCAGCAGTCCCGGGACTCCGAACACCGGGGAGCTGTTTTTT.

CDR3 loop: CSADEDGYEQYF. The CDR3 nucleotides are TGCAGTGCTGACGAAGACGGCTACGAGCAGTACTTC. V is TRBV20-1 and J is TRBJ2-7, with D unresolved. The germline V gene has CDR1 DFQATT and CDR2 SNEGSKA (reference sequence). V dropped 5 bases and J dropped 3 bases, with 11 bases sitting between them. CDR3 length equals 12 residues.

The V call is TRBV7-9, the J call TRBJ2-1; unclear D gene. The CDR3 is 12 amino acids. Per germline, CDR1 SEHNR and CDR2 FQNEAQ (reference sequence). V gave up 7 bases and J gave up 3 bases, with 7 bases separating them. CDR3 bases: TGTGCCAGCACACCTAGCTACAATGAGCAGTTCTTC. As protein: CASTPSYNEQFF.

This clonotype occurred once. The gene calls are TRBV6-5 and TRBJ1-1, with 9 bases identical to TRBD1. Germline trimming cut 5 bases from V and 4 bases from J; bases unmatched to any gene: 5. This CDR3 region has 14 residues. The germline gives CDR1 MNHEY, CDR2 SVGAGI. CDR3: CASSRPDRGTEAFF. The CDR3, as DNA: TGTGCCAGCAGTCGTCCGGACAGGGGCACTGAAGCTTTCTTT.

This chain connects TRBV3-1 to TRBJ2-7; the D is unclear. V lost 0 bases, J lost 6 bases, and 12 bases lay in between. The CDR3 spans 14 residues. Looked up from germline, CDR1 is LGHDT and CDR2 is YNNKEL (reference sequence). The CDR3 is CASSQESMWAEQYF. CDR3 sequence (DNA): TGTGCCAGCAGCCAAGAGAGTATGTGGGCCGAGCAGTACTTC.

Written as DNA, the CDR3 is TGTGCCAGCAGCTTAGGTGCAGGGAGTCCTGAGCAGTTCTTC. Amino acids: CASSLGAGSPEQFF. This rearrangement joins TRBV7-8 to TRBJ2-7, with D possibly being TRBD1 or TRBD2 (5 bases each). The J call is doubtful: the DNA matches TRBJ2-1 better. The CDR3 has 14 amino acids. Germline CDR1 SGHVS, CDR2 FQNEAQ.

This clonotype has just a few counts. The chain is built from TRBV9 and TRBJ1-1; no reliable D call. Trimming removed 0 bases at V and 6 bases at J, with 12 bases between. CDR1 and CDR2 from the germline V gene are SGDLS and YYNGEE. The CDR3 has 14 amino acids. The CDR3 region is CASSVGGGRAEAFF. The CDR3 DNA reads TGTGCCAGCAGCGTAGGGGGAGGGCGCGCTGAAGCTTTCTTT. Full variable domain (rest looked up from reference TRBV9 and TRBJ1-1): DSGVTQTPKHLITATGQRVTLRCSPRSGDLSVYWYQQSLDQGLQFLIQYYNGEERAKGNILERFSAQQFPDLHSELNLSSLELGDSALYFCASSVGGGRAEAFFGQGTRLTVV.

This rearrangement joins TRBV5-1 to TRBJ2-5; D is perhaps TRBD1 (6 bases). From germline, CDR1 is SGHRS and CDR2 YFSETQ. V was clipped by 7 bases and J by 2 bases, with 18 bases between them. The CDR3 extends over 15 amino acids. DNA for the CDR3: TGCGCCAGCTTTCCCTCCACGGGACAACAAGAGACCCAGTACTTC. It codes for CASFPSTGQQETQYF.

The CDR3 nucleotides read TGCGCCAGCAGCCCGGGACAGGGCAACGAGCAGTACTTC. Translating it yields CASSPGQGNEQYF. The chain uses TRBV5-1 and TRBJ2-7; 9 nucleotides match TRBD1. Losses at the gene ends were 4 bases for V and 5 bases for J; bases not matched to a gene: 4. Germline CDR1 reads SGHRS; CDR2 reads YFSETQ. The CDR3 has 13 amino acids.

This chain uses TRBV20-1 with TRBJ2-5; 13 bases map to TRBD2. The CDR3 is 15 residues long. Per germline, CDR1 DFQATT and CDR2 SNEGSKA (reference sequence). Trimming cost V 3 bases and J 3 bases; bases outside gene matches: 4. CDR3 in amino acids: CSASATSGREETQYF. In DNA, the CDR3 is TGCAGTGCTAGCGCTACTAGCGGGAGGGAAGAGACCCAGTACTTC.

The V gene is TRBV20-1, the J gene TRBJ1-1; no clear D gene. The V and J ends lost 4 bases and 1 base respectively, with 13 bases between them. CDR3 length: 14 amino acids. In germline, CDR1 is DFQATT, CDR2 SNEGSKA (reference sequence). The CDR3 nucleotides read TGCAGTGCTACACGGACGAGCAGGAACACTGAAGCTTTCTTT. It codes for CSATRTSRNTEAFF.

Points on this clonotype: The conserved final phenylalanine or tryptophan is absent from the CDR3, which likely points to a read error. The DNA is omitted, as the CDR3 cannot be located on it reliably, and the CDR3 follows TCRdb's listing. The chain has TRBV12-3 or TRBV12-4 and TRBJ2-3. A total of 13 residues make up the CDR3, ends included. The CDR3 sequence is CASSFESTDTEYS.

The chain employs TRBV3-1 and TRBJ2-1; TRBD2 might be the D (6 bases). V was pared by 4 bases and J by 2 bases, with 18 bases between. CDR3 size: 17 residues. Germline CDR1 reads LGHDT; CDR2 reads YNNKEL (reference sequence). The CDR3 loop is CASSLLGRGMPYNEQFF. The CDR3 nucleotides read TGTGCCAGCAGCCTCCTGGGACGCGGGATGCCCTACAATGAGCAGTTCTTC.

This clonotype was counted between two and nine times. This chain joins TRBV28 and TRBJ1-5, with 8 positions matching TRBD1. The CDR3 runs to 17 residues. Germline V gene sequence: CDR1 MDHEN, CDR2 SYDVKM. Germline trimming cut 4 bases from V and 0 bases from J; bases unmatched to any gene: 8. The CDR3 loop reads CASSSSGTGYSNQPQHF. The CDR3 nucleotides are TGTGCCAGCAGTTCATCCGGGACAGGATATAGCAATCAGCCCCAGCATTTT. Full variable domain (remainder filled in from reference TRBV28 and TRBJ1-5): DVKVTQSSRYLVKRTGEKVFLECVQDMDHENMFWYRQDPGLGLRLIYFSYDVKMKEKGDIPEGYSVSREKKERFSLILESASTNQTSMYLCASSSSGTGYSNQPQHFGDGTRLSIL.

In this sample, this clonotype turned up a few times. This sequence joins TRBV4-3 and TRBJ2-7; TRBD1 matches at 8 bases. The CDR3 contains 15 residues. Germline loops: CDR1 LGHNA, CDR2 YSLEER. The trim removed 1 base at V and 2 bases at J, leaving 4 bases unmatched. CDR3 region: CASSQVSTGAYEQYF. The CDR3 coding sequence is TGCGCCAGCAGCCAAGTATCGACAGGGGCCTACGAGCAGTACTTC.